This is a list of T cell receptor beta chains from one sample in a study of response to subunit inactivated influenza vaccine. TCRdb re-called the RT-PCR reads through MiXCR, storing one row per CDR3 protein. The sample gives roughly 160,000 distinct CDR3 sequences, around 11% of which show up once; about 40% is in the top ten. The sequences come from CD8+ T cells sorted from PBMCs, collected approximately 25 months after vaccination. The receptors originated from a man aged 50 to 75 who received an inactivated influenza vaccine. The CDR3 runs from the conserved cysteine through the conserved F or W. A D gene is named only where the DNA matches it firmly. Clone size is not always given. Where it is, it says once, few, many or a class for expanded clones.

v_gene	d_gene	abundance	j_gene	CDR3nt	CDR3aa
TRBV7-9	NA	NA	TRBJ2-3	TGTGCCACCCAACTGGGAGCTAGCACAGATACGCAGTATTTT	CATQLGASTDTQYF
TRBV2	TRBD2	NA	TRBJ2-1	TGTGCCAGCAAATCGACTAGCGGATATTCCAATGAGCAGTTCTTC	CASKSTSGYSNEQFF
TRBV7-2	NA	few	TRBJ2-3	TGTGCCAGCAGCTTATTGTGGGGGAGCACAGATACGCAGTATTTT	CASSLLWGSTDTQYF
TRBV4-2	NA	many	TRBJ2-3	TGTGCCAGCAGCCAAGAAGTAGGCACAGATACGCAGTATTTT	CASSQEVGTDTQYF
TRBV15	NA	few	TRBJ2-7	TGTGCCACCAGCAGAGGATCCTACGAGCAGTACTTC	CATSRGSYEQYF
TRBV28	TRBD2	few	TRBJ2-7	TGTGCCAGCAGTTATGAGCGGGGCTCCTACGAGCAGTACTTC	CASSYERGSYEQYF
TRBV12-3/TRBV12-4	TRBD2	NA	TRBJ2-1	TGTGCCAGCAGTGCCACTAGCGCTCTAGTCAATGAGCAGTTCTTC	CASSATSALVNEQFF
TRBV5-8	TRBD2	NA	TRBJ2-3	TGTGCCAGCAGCTTGGCCGGGCTAGCGGGGGACACAGATACGCAGTATTTT	CASSLAGLAGDTDTQYF
TRBV6-2/TRBV6-3	NA	NA	TRBJ2-2	TGTGCCAGCAGAATGAGAGGGTCGGAGGAGCTGTTTTTT	CASRMRGSEELFF
TRBV29-1	TRBD2	few	TRBJ2-1	TGCAGCGTTGAGGGGACTAGCCTGGGGAATGAGCAGTTCTTC	CSVEGTSLGNEQFF
TRBV4-1	NA	many	TRBJ2-3	TGCGCCAGCAGCCAAGATGAGAGGGAGGCAGATACGCAGTATTTT	CASSQDEREADTQYF
TRBV15	NA	few	TRBJ2-7	TGTGCCACCAGCGATCTACAGTTTTACGAGCAGTACTTC	CATSDLQFYEQYF
TRBV12-3/TRBV12-4	NA	NA	TRBJ2-2	TGTGCCAGCAGCCTTGGCCACAGGGCATATTGGACCGGGGAGCTGTTTTTT	CASSLGHRAYWTGELFF
TRBV27	NA	few	TRBJ1-2	TGTGCCAGCAGTTTACTGGGGGCCTCCTATGGCTACACCTTC	CASSLLGASYGYTF
TRBV6-5	TRBD2	few	TRBJ2-7	TGTGCCAGCAGTTACGGGGGGGGTCCCCCATACGAGCAGTACTTC	CASSYGGGPPYEQYF
TRBV11-2	TRBD2	few	TRBJ2-7	TGTGCCAGCAGCCGGACTAGTTCCTACGAGCAGTACTTC	CASSRTSSYEQYF
TRBV20-1	TRBD2	many	TRBJ2-1	TGCAGTGCTAGAGATCCGGCGGGGGATATCTACAATGAGCAGTTCTTC	CSARDPAGDIYNEQFF
TRBV4-3	NA	NA	TRBJ2-3	TGCGCCAGCAGCCAAGAGACAAATCCTAGCACAGATACGCAGTATTTT	CASSQETNPSTDTQYF
TRBV12-3/TRBV12-4	NA	many	TRBJ2-3	TGTGCCAGCAGTCCACTGGGGGGTTCCCATCTAGCAGATACGCAGTATTTT	CASSPLGGSHLADTQYF
TRBV5-4	TRBD1	few	TRBJ2-3	TGTGCCAGCAGCTTCAGGGGGCGCGACACAGATACGCAGTATTTT	CASSFRGRDTDTQYF
TRBV4-3	NA	few	TRBJ2-1	TGCGCCAGCAGCCAAGATTTTTCGTCCTACAATGAGCAGTTCTTC	CASSQDFSSYNEQFF
TRBV6-5	TRBD2	many	TRBJ2-1	TGTGCCAGCAGTTATACTAGCGGGAGTAATAGCTACAATGAGCAGTTCTTC	CASSYTSGSNSYNEQFF
TRBV12-3/TRBV12-4	NA	many	TRBJ2-2	TGTGCCAGCACCGCCTACCCGGGGCCGTCAACCGGGGAGCTGTTTTTT	CASTAYPGPSTGELFF
TRBV11-3	TRBD1	NA	TRBJ1-1	TGTGCCAGCAGCTCCCGGACAGGGGGCATGAACACTGAAGCTTTCTTT	CASSSRTGGMNTEAFF
TRBV4-1	TRBD1	few	TRBJ1-2	TGCGCCAGCAGCCAATTCGCAGGGGGAACGGATGGCTACACCTTC	CASSQFAGGTDGYTF
TRBV20-1	TRBD1	few	TRBJ1-1	TGCAGTGCTAGGGGGACAGGAGCCGGTGAAGCTTTCTTT	CSARGTGAGEAFF
TRBV10-3	NA	many	TRBJ2-2	TGTGCCATCAGTGAGCACACCGGGGAGCTGTTTTTT	CAISEHTGELFF
TRBV12-3/TRBV12-4	TRBD1	many	TRBJ1-2	TGTGCCAGCAGTTTTGGGACAGAGAATAACTATGGCTACACCTTC	CASSFGTENNYGYTF
TRBV6-2/TRBV6-3	NA	many	TRBJ2-1	TGTGCCACCAATGATCCGGCGAATGAGCAGTTCTTC	CATNDPANEQFF
TRBV7-9	NA	few	TRBJ2-5	TGTGCCAGCAGCTTCTCGGGTTTCGAGACCCAGTACTTC	CASSFSGFETQYF
TRBV4-2	NA	NA	TRBJ1-3	TGTGCCAGCAGCCAAGTCTTTGGCAGGCGAGACTCTGGAAACACCATATATTTT	CASSQVFGRRDSGNTIYF
TRBV6-2/TRBV6-3	NA	NA	TRBJ1-1	TGTGCCAGCAGTCCGTACAGGGAGTACACTGAAGCTTTCTTT	CASSPYREYTEAFF
TRBV12-3/TRBV12-4	NA	many	TRBJ1-2	TGTGCCAGCAGTTGGACAGTTTTAGATGGCTACACCTTC	CASSWTVLDGYTF
TRBV29-1	NA	many	TRBJ1-1	TGCAGCGTTGAAGATCTTTCTGAAGCTTTCTTT	CSVEDLSEAFF
TRBV12-3/TRBV12-4	NA	NA	TRBJ1-2	TGTGCCAGCAGCCCCTCCCTGGGGCCAGGCCGCTATGGCTACACCTTC	CASSPSLGPGRYGYTF
TRBV6-2/TRBV6-3	NA	few	TRBJ2-3	TGTGCCAGCAGTGTGACCCTCACAGATACGCAGTATTTT	CASSVTLTDTQYF
TRBV12-3/TRBV12-4	NA	few	TRBJ2-2	TGTGCCAGCAGTTTACTCGACTTCACCGGGGAGCTGTTTTTT	CASSLLDFTGELFF
TRBV27	NA	NA	TRBJ2-1	TGTGCCAGCAGTCTGGACCGAGGGCATGAGCAGTTCTTC	CASSLDRGHEQFF
TRBV13	NA	NA	TRBJ2-7	TGTGCCAGCAGTCCCATAGCAACCGAGCAGTACTTC	CASSPIATEQYF
TRBV5-1	NA	NA	TRBJ2-7	TGCGCCAGCCAGACAGGACCTTTCTCCTACGAGCAGTACTTC	CASQTGPFSYEQYF